Sequencing of this T cell receptor beta chain was carried out in a study of CD8+ T cells in alopecia areata. Notes on the study in general: Clonality in lesional scalp, especially alopecia totalis/universalis, exceeded that of normal scalp. Alphabeta T cells residing in normal skin are also sequenced in scalp samples.

This clone was recorded a few times. Its antigen remains unidentified. Germline CDR1 is MNHEY and CDR2 is SVGAGI. This CDR3 has 11 residues. V gave up 5 bases and J gave up 7 bases, with 5 bases separating them. Sequencing used cDNA as its template, made by extracting RNA and reverse transcribing it. Profiled with immunoSEQ multiplex PCR; TCRdb holds only in-frame clones, not every one. The sample holds around 120,000 clones; about 51% are singletons and the top ten take about 11%. Samples from alopecia areata patients were lesional scalp punch biopsies and peripheral blood. This clonotype was sampled from a human donor with alopecia areata. Specimen: NKG2D-low CD8+ T cells sorted from blood. The V gene is TRBV6-5, the J gene TRBJ2-2; D remains ambiguous. CDR3 nucleotide sequence: TGTGCCAGCAGTGAATACGGGGAGCTGTTTTTT. Translating gives CASSEYGELFF.